These 24 T cell receptor beta chains originate from one sample sequenced in a study of tissue T cells after allogeneic stem cell transplantation. Generated by immunoSEQ multiplex PCR, the TCRdb table keeps only in-frame clones and is missing some. Counted here are around 17,000 clones, about 70% occurring once; the ten biggest clones make up 0.85% to 0.95%. The source material was spleen. The receptors originated from a female BALB/c mouse in good health. The MHC haplotype of the strain is H2-d.

Regarding this clone: Here the gene names and germline are mouse. The CDR3 extends 1 residue past the end of the read, so its final part is completed from the germline J gene. The rearrangement links TRBV19 to TRBJ2-3, with 10 bases aligning to TRBD1. Germline-derived CDR1 and CDR2 are FNHDT and SITEND (reference sequence). This CDR3 has 14 residues. The V and J ends lost 2 bases and 3 bases, in that order; junction bases with no gene match: 0. The sequenced part of the CDR3 DNA is TGTGCCAGCAGTATGGGACAGGGGGCAGAAACGCTGTAT. Translating gives CASSMGQGAETLY. Given in full, the CDR3 is CASSMGQGAETLYF.

With respect to this clone: Genes and germline come from the mouse. The CDR3 end falls 1 residue outside the read, so it is completed with the germline J gene. This rearrangement joins TRBV31 to TRBJ1-3; perhaps TRBD1 as D (5 bases). The germline gives CDR1 GKSSPN, CDR2 SITVG. V gave up 8 bases and J gave up 0 bases, with 8 bases separating them. This CDR3 is 12 amino acids long. The DNA read from the CDR3 is TGTGCCGGGGGGAATTCTGGAAATACGCTCTAT. Translation gives CAGGNSGNTLY. The whole CDR3 reads CAGGNSGNTLYF.

This clone was counted between two and nine times. Mouse gene names and germline throughout. The read ends 1 residue early relative to the CDR3; the germline J gene fills the gap. The J gene is TRBJ1-3, the V gene TRBV13-3; D gene unclear. This CDR3 comprises 15 residues. Germline values: CDR1 NNHDY, CDR2 SYVADS. V was cut by 0 bases and J by 0 bases, with 7 bases left in between. CDR3 sequence reads: CASSDAVNSGNTLYF. CDR3 bases read: TGTGCCAGCAGTGATGCTGTCAATTCTGGAAATACGCTCTAT.

In the case of this clone: Gene labels here are mouse ones. The DNA ends 1 residue before the CDR3 does, and the rest of the CDR3 is filled in from the germline J gene. The chain has TRBV29 and TRBJ2-4, with D hard to call. The CDR3 sequence is 14 residues long. Trimming shortened V by 0 bases and J by 0 bases, and 4 bases separated the two germline ends. The germline V gene encodes CDR1 MSHET and CDR2 SYDVDS. Partial CDR3 DNA: TGTGCTAGCAGTTTATCGCGCAGTCAAAACACCTTGTAC. It is translated as CASSLSRSQNTLY. The whole CDR3 protein reads CASSLSRSQNTLYF.

Comments on this clone: Mouse germline and gene names are used. Read coverage stops 1 residue before the CDR3 terminus; the germline J gene supplies the remainder. V gene TRBV29 combines with J gene TRBJ2-3; D might be TRBD1 (6 bases). CDR3 size: 15 residues. The V end lost 6 bases, the J end lost 0 bases, and 13 bases lay between the germline ends. Germline-derived CDR1 and CDR2 are MSHET and SYDVDS. CDR3 sequence: CASSLGQPSAETLYF. The part of the CDR3 DNA that was read is TGTGCTAGCAGCTTGGGACAACCTAGTGCAGAAACGCTGTAT.

In regard to this clone: Mouse names are used for the genes. The read ends 1 residue early relative to the CDR3; the germline J gene fills the gap. The chain has TRBV17 and TRBJ1-4, with D perhaps matching TRBD1 (6 bases). V shed 2 bases and J shed 5 bases, with 6 bases lying between them. CDR3 length: 13 residues. CDR1 and CDR2 (germline): MNHDT, YYDKIL. This CDR3 reads CASSRTGNERLFF. CDR3 bases read: TGTGCTAGCAGTAGAACAGGGAACGAAAGATTATTT. Looking up the rest from reference TRBV17 and TRBJ1-4 gives the full variable domain: DTTVKQNPRYKLARVGKPVNLICSQTMNHDTMYWYQKKPNQAPKLLLFYYDKILNREADTFEKFQSSRPNNSFCSLYIGSAGLEYSAMYLCASSRTGNERLFFGHGTKLSVL.

This clone was seen more than once but under ten times. Germline and genes: mouse. The sequenced fragment ends 1 residue before the CDR3 boundary, so the rest is inferred from the germline J gene. The chain couples TRBV4 to TRBJ1-4; D is possibly TRBD1 (6 bases). The germline gives CDR1 LGHDT, CDR2 YNNKQL (reference sequence). The CDR3 contains 15 residues. V shed 5 bases and J shed 0 bases, with 10 bases lying between them. The part of the CDR3 DNA that was read is TGTGCCAGCAGCCCTCGGACAGTTTCCAACGAAAGATTATTT. It codes for CASSPRTVSNERLF. The CDR3 in its entirety is CASSPRTVSNERLFF.

On this clone: The gene symbols are mouse symbols. The sequence runs out 1 residue before the end of the CDR3; the remainder is reconstructed from the germline J gene. The rearrangement links TRBV1 to TRBJ2-1; 8 positions agree with TRBD1. Germline V gene sequence: CDR1 NSQYPW, CDR2 LRSPGD (reference sequence). J lost 0 bases, V lost 2 bases, and 3 bases had no gene match. The CDR3 length is 16 residues. The CDR3 here is CTCSAQTGDNYAEQFF. The covered CDR3 bases are TGCACCTGCAGTGCACAGACAGGGGATAACTATGCTGAGCAGTTC. The full variable domain, in which reference TRBV1 and TRBJ2-1 provide the parts outside the CDR3, is VTLLEQNPRWRLVPRGQAVNLRCILKNSQYPWMSWYQQDLQKQLQWLFTLRSPGDKEVKSLPGADYLATRVTDTELRLQVANMSQGRTLYCTCSAQTGDNYAEQFFGPGTRLTVL.

Points on this clone: Gene names are mouse gene names. The observed sequence ends 1 residue before the CDR3 terminus, with the missing tail filled in from the germline J gene. The chain uses TRBV29 and TRBJ2-4; TRBD1 might be the D (6 bases). Per the germline V gene, CDR1 is MSHET and CDR2 is SYDVDS. Trimming stripped 7 bases from V and 5 bases from J, with 13 bases between. The CDR3 length is 13 residues. The CDR3 loop is CASTLRGRNTLYF. CDR3 bases read: TGTGCTAGCACCCTCAGGGGAAGAAACACCTTGTAC.

A note on this clone: The genes and germline here are from mouse. The sequenced part of the CDR3 DNA is TGTGCCAGCAGCCAAGATACTGGGGGGGCCTATGCTGAGCAGTTC. Its protein product is CASSQDTGGAYAEQF. The whole CDR3 sequence reads CASSQDTGGAYAEQFF. The chain carries TRBV5 and TRBJ2-1; 11 bases line up with TRBD2. The CDR3 end lies 1 residue beyond the end of the read and is filled in from the germline J gene. The germline V gene encodes CDR1 LGHNA and CDR2 YNLKQL (reference sequence). There are 16 residues in the CDR3. V lost 0 bases, J lost 3 bases, and 1 base stayed unmatched.

Note on this clone: Genes here carry mouse names. The read finishes 1 residue shy of the CDR3 end, and the germline J gene is used to complete it. The sample carries other DNA sequences with the same CDR3. The rearrangement joins TRBV5 to TRBJ2-3, with 10 positions matching TRBD2. V shed 4 bases and J 1 base; nucleotides not matched to a gene: 2. The CDR3 spans 15 residues. CDR1 is LGHNA and CDR2 is YNLKQL in the germline V gene (reference sequence). The CDR3 here is CASSPGTGGAETLYF. CDR3 DNA, as far as it was read: TGTGCCAGCAGCCCCGGGACTGGGGGTGCAGAAACGCTGTAT.

Details on this clone: Any gene name here is a mouse gene name. The observed sequence ends 1 residue before the CDR3 terminus, with the missing tail filled in from the germline J gene. This sequence joins TRBV13-3 and TRBJ1-3; D call uncertain. This CDR3 is built from 14 residues. Germline CDR1 and CDR2: NNHDY and SYVADS. The ends were cut back, 1 base at V and 0 bases at J, with 5 bases in the middle. The CDR3: CASSDHSSGNTLYF. The CDR3 bases that were read are TGTGCCAGCAGTGATCACAGTTCTGGAAATACGCTCTAT.

In the case of this clone: The gene symbols are mouse symbols. From the germline J gene comes the end of the CDR3, since the read stops 1 residue before it. The chain couples TRBV13-1 to TRBJ2-1, with TRBD2 identical over 9 bases. Trimming removed 3 bases from V and 5 bases from J; junction bases left unmatched: 0. The CDR3 has 13 residues. CDR1 is NSHNY and CDR2 is SYGAGN in the germline V gene. The CDR3 is CASSGTGDAEQFF. The part of the CDR3 DNA that was read is TGTGCCAGCAGTGGGACTGGGGATGCTGAGCAGTTC.

For this clone: The gene symbols are mouse symbols. Read data end 1 residue before the CDR3 end; the end is taken from the germline J gene. The chain recombines TRBV19 with TRBJ1-1; no clear D. The ends were cut back, 5 bases at V and 8 bases at J, with 7 bases in the middle. The CDR3 is 10 residues long. Germline V gene lookup returns CDR1 FNHDT and CDR2 SITEND (reference sequence). CDR3: CASSLREVFF. The sequenced CDR3 bases are TGTGCCAGCAGCCTCCGGGAAGTCTTC.

On this clone: The germline and genes are mouse ones. Read coverage stops 1 residue before the CDR3 terminus; the germline J gene supplies the remainder. The rearrangement joins TRBV13-3 to TRBJ2-5; TRBD2 aligns across 7 bases. CDR3 length: 14 amino acids. CDR1 is NNHDY, CDR2 SYVADS, per germline. V dropped 1 base and J dropped 3; count of bases not matched to a gene: 2. CDR3 DNA, as far as it was read: TGTGCCAGCAGTGATTCCTGGGGGCAAGACACCCAGTAC. Encoded protein: CASSDSWGQDTQY. The entire CDR3 sequence reads CASSDSWGQDTQYF.

In regard to this clone: Here the gene names and germline are mouse. Read sequence stops 1 residue before the CDR3 end, and the germline J gene provides the missing end. The chain joins TRBV24 to TRBJ2-5; 10 nucleotides agree with TRBD1. The ends lost 4 bases at V and 6 bases at J; junction bases unmatched: 4. CDR1 is KGHTA and CDR2 is FRNEEI in the germline V gene. This CDR3 spans 14 amino acids. CDR3 residues: CASSRGTGEDTQYF. CDR3 DNA, as far as it was read: TGTGCCAGCAGTCGCGGGACAGGGGAGGACACCCAGTAC.

Worth noting for this clone: These gene names are mouse names. CDR3 bases read: TGTGCCAGCAGTGATGACTGGGGGGGCAATAACTATGCTGAGCAGTTC. Protein: CASSDDWGGNNYAEQF. The whole CDR3 protein is CASSDDWGGNNYAEQFF. This chain joins TRBV13-3 and TRBJ2-1; TRBD2 matches at 11 bases. The CDR3 goes on 1 residue after the read ends, and that part is filled in from the germline J gene. The germline CDR1 and CDR2 sequences are NNHDY and SYVADS. Trimming removed 0 bases from V and 0 bases from J; junction bases left unmatched: 2. The CDR3 has 17 amino acids.

In regard to this clone: The germline and genes are mouse ones. The read stops 1 residue short of the end of the CDR3; the missing end is completed from the germline J gene. The genes are TRBV20 and TRBJ1-6; D ambiguous. TRBJ1-6 is noted as an ORF with a role that remains uncertain. The CDR3 covers 13 residues. V lost 1 base to trimming and J lost 2 bases, with 3 bases between them. The germline gives CDR1 GFQATS, CDR2 STVNSAI. The sequenced CDR3 bases are TGTGGTGCTAGGGCCACCTATAATTCGCCCCTCTAC. Amino acids: CGARATYNSPLY. From start to end, the CDR3 is CGARATYNSPLYF.

In this sample, this clone is medium-sized. Any gene name here is a mouse gene name. The read falls 1 residue short of the CDR3 end, and the missing part is taken from the germline J gene. This chain links TRBV13-1 with TRBJ1-3; 10 nucleotides align to TRBD1. This CDR3 is 15 amino acids long. Unmatched junction bases numbered 4, after V lost 3 bases and J lost 4 bases. Germline-derived CDR1 and CDR2 are NSHNY and SYGAGN. The CDR3 reads CASSAGTGVGNTLYF. Incomplete CDR3 DNA: TGTGCCAGCAGTGCCGGGACAGGGGTGGGAAATACGCTCTAT.

This clone was observed a handful of times. Mouse germline and gene names are used. Read sequence stops 1 residue before the CDR3 end, and the germline J gene provides the missing end. The gene calls are TRBV2 and TRBJ2-7; D is possibly TRBD2 (6 bases). Trimming took 0 bases from V and 7 from J, leaving 7 bases between them. CDR1 is LGHNA, CDR2 YSYQKL, per germline. The CDR3 runs 12 residues. CDR3 in amino acids: CASSQDWGEQYF. CDR3 DNA, as far as it was read: TGTGCCAGCAGCCAAGATTGGGGGGAACAGTAC.

A few counts support this clone. Mouse germline and gene names are used. The CDR3 end lies 1 residue beyond the end of the read and is filled in from the germline J gene. The chain combines TRBV31 with TRBJ2-7; the match to TRBD1 covers 7 bases. CDR1 and CDR2 from the germline V gene are GKSSPN and SITVG. Trimming took 3 bases from V and 4 from J; bases not matched to a gene: 0. This CDR3 comprises 11 residues. The covered CDR3 bases are TGTGCCTGGAGGGGACAGTATGAACAGTAC. It codes for CAWRGQYEQY. The whole CDR3 reads CAWRGQYEQYF.

This clone was seen more than once but under ten times. Genes here carry mouse names. The read terminates 1 residue ahead of where the CDR3 ends, so the germline J gene completes it. The chain couples TRBV1 to TRBJ1-2; the D gene is possibly TRBD1 (6 bases). V lost 0 bases, J lost 3 bases, and 14 bases lay in between. CDR1 is NSQYPW and CDR2 is LRSPGD in the germline V gene (reference sequence). CDR3 length: 16 residues. CDR3 DNA (partial): TGCACCTGCAGTGCAGATTGGAGGGGGTTGGACTCCGACTACACC. Protein: CTCSADWRGLDSDYT. The full CDR3 protein reads CTCSADWRGLDSDYTF.

In regard to this clone: Germline and genes here are mouse. From the germline J gene comes the end of the CDR3, since the read stops 1 residue before it. The chain is built from TRBV4 and TRBJ2-7, with 12 positions matching TRBD2. V lost 5 bases, J lost 6 bases, and 2 bases stayed unmatched. The germline V gene encodes CDR1 LGHDT and CDR2 YNNKQL (reference sequence). The CDR3 has 13 residues. CDR3 amino acids: CASSRLGGLEQYF. The sequenced CDR3 bases are TGTGCCAGCAGCCGACTGGGGGGGCTTGAACAGTAC.

Concerning this clone itself: Gene and germline names: mouse. The read ends 1 residue before the CDR3 terminus; that terminus is restored from the germline J gene. This chain links TRBV29 with TRBJ2-2; D is unclear. From germline, CDR1 is MSHET and CDR2 SYDVDS. Trimming pared 2 bases from V and 1 base from J, leaving 5 bases between. The CDR3 is 14 residues long. The part of the CDR3 DNA that was read is TGTGCTAGCAGTTTAGGCAGAAACACCGGGCAGCTCTAC. This gives the protein CASSLGRNTGQLY. The whole CDR3 sequence reads CASSLGRNTGQLYF.